This T cell receptor (beta chain) was documented in a study of cytomegalovirus exposure and HLA in healthy donors. Background on the study: The early release's HLA-typed donors yielded roughly 85 million unique TCRs. Study-wide results and limits: For most TCR sequences rarity was the rule, although some public TCRs occurred in many donors. The authors reported that TCR beta sequences could predict HLA-A and HLA-B alleles. These predictions were accurate for most subjects in the first cohort.

Germline CDR1 and CDR2: LGHNA and YSLEER. This CDR3 comprises 19 residues. Points on this clone: Its antigen is unidentified.

The primer mix had 60 Vbeta and 13 Jbeta primers. The method was immunoSEQ multiplex PCR; TCRdb's version includes in-frame clones alone and lacks a portion of them. The repertoire consists of tens of thousands of clones, with around three quarters occurring once and the leading ten covering about 1.4%. This sequence was found in a male donor in good health and CMV-seronegative. V usage is TRBV4-3 and J usage is TRBJ2-7, with 10 positions matching TRBD2. The DNA end lines up better with TRBJ2-1; the J call may be wrong. Sequencing was done on a sample of PBMCs. As DNA, the CDR3 is TGCGCCAGCAGCCAAGAGCTAGCGGGAGTCGAAGGGTCCTACAATGAGCAGTTCTTC. Encoded protein: CASSQELAGVEGSYNEQFF.